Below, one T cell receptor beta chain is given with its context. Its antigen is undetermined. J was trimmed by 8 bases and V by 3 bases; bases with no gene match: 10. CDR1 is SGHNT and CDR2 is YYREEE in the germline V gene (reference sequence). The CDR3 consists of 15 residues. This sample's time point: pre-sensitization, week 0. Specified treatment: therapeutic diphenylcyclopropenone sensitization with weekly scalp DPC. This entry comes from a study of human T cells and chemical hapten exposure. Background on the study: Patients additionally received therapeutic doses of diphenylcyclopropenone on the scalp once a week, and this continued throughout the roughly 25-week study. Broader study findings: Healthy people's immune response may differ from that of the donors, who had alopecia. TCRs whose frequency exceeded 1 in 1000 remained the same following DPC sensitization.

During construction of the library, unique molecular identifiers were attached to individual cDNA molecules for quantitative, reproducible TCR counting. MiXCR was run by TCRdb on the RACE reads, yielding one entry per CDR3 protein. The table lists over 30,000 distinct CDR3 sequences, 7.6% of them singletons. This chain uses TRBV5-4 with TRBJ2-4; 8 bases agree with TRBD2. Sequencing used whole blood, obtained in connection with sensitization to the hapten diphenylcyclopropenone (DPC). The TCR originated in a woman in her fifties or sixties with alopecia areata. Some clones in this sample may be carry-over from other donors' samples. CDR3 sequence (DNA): TGTGCCAGCAGCTCCCCTACGGGAGGGGGGTACATTCAGTACTTC. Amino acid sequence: CASSSPTGGGYIQYF.